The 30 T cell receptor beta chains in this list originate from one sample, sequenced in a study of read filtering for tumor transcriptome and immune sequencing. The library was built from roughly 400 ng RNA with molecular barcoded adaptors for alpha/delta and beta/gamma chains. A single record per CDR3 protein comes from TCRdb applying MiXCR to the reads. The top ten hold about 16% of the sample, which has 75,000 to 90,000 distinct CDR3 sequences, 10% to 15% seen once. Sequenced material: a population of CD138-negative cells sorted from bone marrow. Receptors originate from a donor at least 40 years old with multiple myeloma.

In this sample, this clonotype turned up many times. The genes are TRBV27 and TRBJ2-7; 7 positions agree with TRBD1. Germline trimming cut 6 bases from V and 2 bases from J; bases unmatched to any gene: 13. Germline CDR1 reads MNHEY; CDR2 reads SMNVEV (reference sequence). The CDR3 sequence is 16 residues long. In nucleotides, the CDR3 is TGTGCCAGCAGGAGGGCAGGGGGTCCAAGCACCTACGAGCAGTACTTC. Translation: CASRRAGGPSTYEQYF.

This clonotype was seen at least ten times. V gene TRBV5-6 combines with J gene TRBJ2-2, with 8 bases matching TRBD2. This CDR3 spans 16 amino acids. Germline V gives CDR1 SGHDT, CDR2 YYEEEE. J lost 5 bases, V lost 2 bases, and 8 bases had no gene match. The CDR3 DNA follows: TGTGCCAGCAGCTTCAGAGCGGGAGTGGCGACCGGGGAGCTGTTTTTT. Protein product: CASSFRAGVATGELFF.

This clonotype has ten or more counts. The CDR3 loop reads CASSPSRWQGPYNEQFF. The CDR3 DNA is TGTGCCAGCAGCCCCTCAAGGTGGCAGGGGCCTTACAATGAGCAGTTCTTC. This sequence joins TRBV7-3 and TRBJ2-1; maybe TRBD1 (6 bases). Between the trimmed V and J ends, which lost 5 bases and 4 bases, there was a span of 21 bases. This CDR3 comprises 17 residues. Germline V lookup: CDR1 SGHTA, CDR2 FQGTGA. The full variable domain, in which reference TRBV7-3 and TRBJ2-1 provide the parts outside the CDR3, is GAGVSQTPSNKVTEKGKYVELRCDPISGHTALYWYRQSLGQGPEFLIYFQGTGAADDSGLPNDRFFAVRPEGSVSTLKIQRTERGDSAVYLCASSPSRWQGPYNEQFFGPGTRLTVL.

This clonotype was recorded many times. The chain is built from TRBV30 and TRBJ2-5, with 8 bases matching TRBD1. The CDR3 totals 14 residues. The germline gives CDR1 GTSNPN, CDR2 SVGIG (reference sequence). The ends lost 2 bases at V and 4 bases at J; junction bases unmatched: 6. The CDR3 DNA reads TGTGCCTGGAGTTTCCGGACAGGGAGAGAGACCCAGTACTTC. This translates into CAWSFRTGRETQYF. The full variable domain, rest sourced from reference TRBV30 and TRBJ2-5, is SQTIHQWPATLVQPVGSPLSLECTVEGTSNPNLYWYRQAAGRGLQLLFYSVGIGQISSEVPQNLSASRPQDRQFILSSKKLLLSDSGFYLCAWSFRTGRETQYFGPGTRLLVL.

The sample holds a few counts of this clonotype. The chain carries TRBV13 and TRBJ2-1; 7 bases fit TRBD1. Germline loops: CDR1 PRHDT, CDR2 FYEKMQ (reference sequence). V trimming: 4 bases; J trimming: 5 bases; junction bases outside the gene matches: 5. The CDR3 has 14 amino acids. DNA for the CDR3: TGTGCCAGCAGCTCCAGGGACAGTAACAATGAGCAGTTCTTC. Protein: CASSSRDSNNEQFF.

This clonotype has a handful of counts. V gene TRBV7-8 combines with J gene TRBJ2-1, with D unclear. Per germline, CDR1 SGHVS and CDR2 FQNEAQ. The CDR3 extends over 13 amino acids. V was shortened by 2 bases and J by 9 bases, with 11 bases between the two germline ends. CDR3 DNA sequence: TGTGCCAGCAGCTTAAGCGAGCGTGGTGAGCAGTTCTTC. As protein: CASSLSERGEQFF.

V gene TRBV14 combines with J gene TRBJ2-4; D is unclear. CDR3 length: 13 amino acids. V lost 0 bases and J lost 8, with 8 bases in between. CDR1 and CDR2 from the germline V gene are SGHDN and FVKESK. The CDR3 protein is CASSQDPGDIQYF. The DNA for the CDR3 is TGTGCCAGCAGCCAAGATCCAGGAGACATTCAGTACTTC.

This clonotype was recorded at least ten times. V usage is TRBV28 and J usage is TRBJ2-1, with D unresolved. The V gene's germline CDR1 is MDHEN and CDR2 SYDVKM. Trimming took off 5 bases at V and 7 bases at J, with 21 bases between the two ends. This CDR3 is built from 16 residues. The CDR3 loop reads CASSLPSGYLINEQFF. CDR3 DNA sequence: TGTGCCAGCAGTCTACCTTCGGGCTATTTGATAAATGAGCAGTTCTTC.

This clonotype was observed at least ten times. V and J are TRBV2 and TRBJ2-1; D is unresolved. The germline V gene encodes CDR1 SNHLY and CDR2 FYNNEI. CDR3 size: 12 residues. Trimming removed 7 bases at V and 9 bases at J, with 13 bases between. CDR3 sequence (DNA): TGTGCCAGCACCTACTCAGGCGTTGAGCAGTTCTTC. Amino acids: CASTYSGVEQFF.

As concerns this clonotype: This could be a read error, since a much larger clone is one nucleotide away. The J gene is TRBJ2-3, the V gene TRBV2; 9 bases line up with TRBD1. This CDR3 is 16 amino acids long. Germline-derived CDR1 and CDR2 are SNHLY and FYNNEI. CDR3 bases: TGTGCCAGCAGCGAACAGGGGGCGCCGGGCACAGATACGCAGTTTTTT. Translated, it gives CASSEQGAPGTDTQFF. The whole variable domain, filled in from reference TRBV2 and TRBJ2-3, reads EPEVTQTPSHQVTQMGQEVILRCVPISNHLYFYWYRQILGQKVEFLVSFYNNEISEKSEIFDDQFSVERPDGSNFTLKIRSTKLEDSAMYFCASSEQGAPGTDTQFFGPGTRLTVL.

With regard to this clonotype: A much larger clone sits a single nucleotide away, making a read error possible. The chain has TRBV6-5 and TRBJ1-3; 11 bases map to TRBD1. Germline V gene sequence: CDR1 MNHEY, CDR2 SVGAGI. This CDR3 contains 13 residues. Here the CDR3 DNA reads TGTGCCAGCAGTTGGGACAGGGGGGACACCTTATATTTT. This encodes CASSWDRGDTLYF.

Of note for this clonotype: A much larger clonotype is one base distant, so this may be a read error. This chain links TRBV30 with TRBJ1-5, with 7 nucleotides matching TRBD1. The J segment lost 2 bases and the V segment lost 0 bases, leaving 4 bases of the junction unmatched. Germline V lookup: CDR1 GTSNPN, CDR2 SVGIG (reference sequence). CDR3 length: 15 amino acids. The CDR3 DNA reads TGTGCCTGGAGTGTAGCCGGACAGGGCAATCAGCCCCAGCATTTT. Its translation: CAWSVAGQGNQPQHF.

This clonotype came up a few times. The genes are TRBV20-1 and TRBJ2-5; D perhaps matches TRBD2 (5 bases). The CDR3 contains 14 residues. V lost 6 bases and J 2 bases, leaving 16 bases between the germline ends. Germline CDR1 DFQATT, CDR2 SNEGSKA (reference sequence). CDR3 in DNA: TGCAGTGCCACTTCGTCGGGCGGGCAAGAGACCCAGTACTTC. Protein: CSATSSGGQETQYF.

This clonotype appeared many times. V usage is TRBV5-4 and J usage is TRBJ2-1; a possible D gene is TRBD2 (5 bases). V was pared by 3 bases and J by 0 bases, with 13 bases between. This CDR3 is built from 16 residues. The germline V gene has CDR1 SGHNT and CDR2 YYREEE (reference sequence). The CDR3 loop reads CASSSIGLNSYNEQFF. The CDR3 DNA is TGTGCCAGCAGCTCGATCGGACTGAACTCCTACAATGAGCAGTTCTTC.

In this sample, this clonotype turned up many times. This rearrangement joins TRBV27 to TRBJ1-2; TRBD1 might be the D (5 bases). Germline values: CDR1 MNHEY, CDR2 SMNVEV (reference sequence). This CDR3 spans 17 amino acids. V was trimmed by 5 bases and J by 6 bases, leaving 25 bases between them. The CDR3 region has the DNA TGTGCCAGCAGTCCGATCCAGGGACGGACCGCGTCGCATGGCTACACCTTC. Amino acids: CASSPIQGRTASHGYTF.

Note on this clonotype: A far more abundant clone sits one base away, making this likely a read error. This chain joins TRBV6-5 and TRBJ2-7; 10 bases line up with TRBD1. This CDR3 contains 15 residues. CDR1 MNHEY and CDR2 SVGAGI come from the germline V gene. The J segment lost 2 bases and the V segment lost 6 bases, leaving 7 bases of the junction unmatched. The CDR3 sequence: CASRGTGVLPYEQYF. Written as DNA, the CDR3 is TGTGCCAGCAGGGGGACAGGGGTCCTTCCCTACGAGCAGTACTTC.

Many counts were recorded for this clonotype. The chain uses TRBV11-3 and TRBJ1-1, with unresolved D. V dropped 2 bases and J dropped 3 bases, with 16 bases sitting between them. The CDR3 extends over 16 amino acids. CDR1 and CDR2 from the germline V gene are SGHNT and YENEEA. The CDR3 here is CASSLSLGLGDTEAFF. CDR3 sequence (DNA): TGTGCCAGCAGCTTAAGTCTCGGTTTAGGAGACACTGAAGCTTTCTTT.

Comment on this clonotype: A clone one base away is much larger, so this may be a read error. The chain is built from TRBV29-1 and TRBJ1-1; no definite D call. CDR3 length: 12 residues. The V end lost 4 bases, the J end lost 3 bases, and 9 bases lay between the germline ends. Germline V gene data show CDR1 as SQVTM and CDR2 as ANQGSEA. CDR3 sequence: CSVGWQYTEAFF. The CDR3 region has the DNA TGCAGCGTTGGTTGGCAGTACACTGAAGCTTTCTTT.

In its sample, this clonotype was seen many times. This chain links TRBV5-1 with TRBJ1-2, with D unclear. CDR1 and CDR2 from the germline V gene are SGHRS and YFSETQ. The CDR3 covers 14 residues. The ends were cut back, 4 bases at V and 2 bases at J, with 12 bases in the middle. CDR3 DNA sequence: TGCGCCAGCAGCCCCGGACTGGTGAACTATGGCTACACCTTC. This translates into CASSPGLVNYGYTF.

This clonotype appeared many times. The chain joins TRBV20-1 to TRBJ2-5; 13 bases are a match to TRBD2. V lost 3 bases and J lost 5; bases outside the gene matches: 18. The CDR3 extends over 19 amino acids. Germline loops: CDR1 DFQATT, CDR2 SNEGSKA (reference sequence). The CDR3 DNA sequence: TGCAGTGCTAGTGATAGTAGAGTGACTAGCGGGAGGAGGAGGGAGACCCAGTACTTC. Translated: CSASDSRVTSGRRRETQYF.

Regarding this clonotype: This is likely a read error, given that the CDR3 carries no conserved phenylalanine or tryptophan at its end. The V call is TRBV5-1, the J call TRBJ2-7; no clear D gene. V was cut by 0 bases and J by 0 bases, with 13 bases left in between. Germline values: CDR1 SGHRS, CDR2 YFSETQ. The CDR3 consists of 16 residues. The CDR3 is CASSLDLSDTSYEQYL. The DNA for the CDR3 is TGCGCCAGCAGCTTGGACTTGTCAGATACCTCCTACGAGCAGTACCTC.

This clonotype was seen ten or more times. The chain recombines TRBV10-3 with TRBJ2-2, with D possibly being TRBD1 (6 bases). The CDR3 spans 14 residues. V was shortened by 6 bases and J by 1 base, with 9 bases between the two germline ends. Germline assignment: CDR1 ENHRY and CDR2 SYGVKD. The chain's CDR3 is CAIRATGNTGELFF. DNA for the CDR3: TGTGCCATCAGGGCGACAGGGAACACCGGGGAGCTGTTTTTT.

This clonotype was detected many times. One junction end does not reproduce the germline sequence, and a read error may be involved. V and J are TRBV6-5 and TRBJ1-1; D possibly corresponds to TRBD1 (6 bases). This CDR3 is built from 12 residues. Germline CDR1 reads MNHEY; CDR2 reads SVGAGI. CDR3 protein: CASSYKGGEALF. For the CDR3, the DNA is TGTGCCAGCAGTTACAAAGGGGGAGAAGCTCTCTTT.

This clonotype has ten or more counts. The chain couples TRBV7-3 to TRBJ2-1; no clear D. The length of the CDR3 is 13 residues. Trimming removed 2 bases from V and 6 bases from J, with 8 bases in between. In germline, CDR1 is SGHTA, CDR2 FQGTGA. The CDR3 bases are TGTGCCAGCAGCTTAGGTGGCCCCAATGAGCAGTTCTTC. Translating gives CASSLGGPNEQFF. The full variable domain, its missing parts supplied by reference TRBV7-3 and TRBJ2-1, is GAGVSQTPSNKVTEKGKYVELRCDPISGHTALYWYRQSLGQGPEFLIYFQGTGAADDSGLPNDRFFAVRPEGSVSTLKIQRTERGDSAVYLCASSLGGPNEQFFGPGTRLTVL.

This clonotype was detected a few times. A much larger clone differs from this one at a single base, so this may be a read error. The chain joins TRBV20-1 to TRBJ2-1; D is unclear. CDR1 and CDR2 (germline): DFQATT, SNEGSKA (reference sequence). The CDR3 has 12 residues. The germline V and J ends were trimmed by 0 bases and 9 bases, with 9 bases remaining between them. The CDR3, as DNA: TGCAGTGCTAGAGACGGTGTGGGTGAGCAGTTCTTC. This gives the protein CSARDGVGEQFF.

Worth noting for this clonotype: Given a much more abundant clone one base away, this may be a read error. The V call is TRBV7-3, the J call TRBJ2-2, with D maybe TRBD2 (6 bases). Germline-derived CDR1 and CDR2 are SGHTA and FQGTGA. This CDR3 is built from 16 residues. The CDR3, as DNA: TGTGTCAGCAGCCCGGCAGGAGGGCAGGGCACCGGGGAGCTGTTTTTT. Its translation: CVSSPAGGQGTGELFF.

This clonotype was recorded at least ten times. The CDR3 sequence: CASKRTGGAYNEQFF. The CDR3 bases are TGTGCCAGCAAACGGACGGGAGGGGCCTACAATGAGCAGTTCTTC. The V and J genes are TRBV9 and TRBJ2-1; 8 bases line up with TRBD2. CDR1 and CDR2 (germline): SGDLS, YYNGEE. The CDR3 is 15 residues long. V shed 6 bases and J 2 bases; nucleotides not matched to a gene: 7.

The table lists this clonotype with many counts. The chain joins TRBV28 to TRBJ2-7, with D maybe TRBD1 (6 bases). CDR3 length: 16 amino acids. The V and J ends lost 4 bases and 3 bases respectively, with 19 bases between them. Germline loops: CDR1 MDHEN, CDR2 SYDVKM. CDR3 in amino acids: CASSSLGTRTVYEQYF. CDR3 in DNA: TGTGCCAGCAGTTCCCTGGGAACACGGACAGTCTACGAGCAGTACTTC.

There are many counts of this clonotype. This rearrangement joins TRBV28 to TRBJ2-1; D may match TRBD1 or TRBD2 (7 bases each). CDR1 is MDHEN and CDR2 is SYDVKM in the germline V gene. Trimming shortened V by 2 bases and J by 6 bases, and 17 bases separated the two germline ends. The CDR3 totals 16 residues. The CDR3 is CASSLVRQGGVNEQFF. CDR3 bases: TGTGCCAGCAGTTTAGTACGGCAGGGGGGGGTCAATGAGCAGTTCTTC.

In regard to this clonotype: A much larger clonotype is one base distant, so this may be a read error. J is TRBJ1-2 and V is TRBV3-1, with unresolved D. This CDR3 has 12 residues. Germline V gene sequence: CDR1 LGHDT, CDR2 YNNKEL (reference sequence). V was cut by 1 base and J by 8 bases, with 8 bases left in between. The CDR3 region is CASSQGQRGYTF. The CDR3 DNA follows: TGTGCCAGCAGCCAAGGACAACGCGGCTACACCTTC. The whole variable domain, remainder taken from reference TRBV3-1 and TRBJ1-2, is DTAVSQTPKYLVTQMGNDKSIKCEQNLGHDTMYWYKQDSKKFLKIMFSYNNKELIINETVPNRFSPKSPDKAHLNLHINSLELGDSAVYFCASSQGQRGYTFGSGTRLTVV.